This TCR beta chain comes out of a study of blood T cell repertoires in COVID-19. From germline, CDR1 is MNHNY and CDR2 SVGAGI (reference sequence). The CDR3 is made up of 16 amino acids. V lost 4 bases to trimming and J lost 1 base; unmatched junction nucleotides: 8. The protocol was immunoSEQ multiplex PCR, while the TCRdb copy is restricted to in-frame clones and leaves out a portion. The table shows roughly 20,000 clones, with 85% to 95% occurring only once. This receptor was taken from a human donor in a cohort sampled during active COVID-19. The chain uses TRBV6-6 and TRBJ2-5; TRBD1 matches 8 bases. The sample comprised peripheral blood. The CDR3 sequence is CASSFGQGTFQETQYF. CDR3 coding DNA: TGTGCCAGCAGTTTTGGACAGGGTACTTTCCAAGAGACCCAGTACTTC.